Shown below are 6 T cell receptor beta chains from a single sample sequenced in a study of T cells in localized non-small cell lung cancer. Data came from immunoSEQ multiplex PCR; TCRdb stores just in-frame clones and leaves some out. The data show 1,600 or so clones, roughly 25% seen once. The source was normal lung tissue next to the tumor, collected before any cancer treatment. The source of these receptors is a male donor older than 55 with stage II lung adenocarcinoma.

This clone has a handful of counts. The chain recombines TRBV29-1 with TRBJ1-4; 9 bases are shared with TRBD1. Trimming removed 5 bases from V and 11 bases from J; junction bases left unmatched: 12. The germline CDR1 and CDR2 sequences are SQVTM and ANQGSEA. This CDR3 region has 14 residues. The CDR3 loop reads CSVQIESGQGKLFF. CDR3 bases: TGCAGCGTTCAAATCGAATCCGGACAGGGGAAACTGTTTTTT. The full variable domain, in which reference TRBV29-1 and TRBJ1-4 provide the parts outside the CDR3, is SAVISQKPSRDICQRGTSLTIQCQVDSQVTMMFWYRQQPGQSLTLIATANQGSEATYESGFVIDKFPISRPNLTFSTLTVSNMSPEDSSIYLCSVQIESGQGKLFFGSGTQLSVL.

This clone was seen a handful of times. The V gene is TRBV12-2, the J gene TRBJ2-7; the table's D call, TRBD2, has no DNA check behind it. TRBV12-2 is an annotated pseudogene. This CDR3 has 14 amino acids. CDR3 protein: CARSGREISYEQYF. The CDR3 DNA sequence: TGTGCCCGCTCCGGACGGGAAATCTCCTACGAGCAGTACTTC.

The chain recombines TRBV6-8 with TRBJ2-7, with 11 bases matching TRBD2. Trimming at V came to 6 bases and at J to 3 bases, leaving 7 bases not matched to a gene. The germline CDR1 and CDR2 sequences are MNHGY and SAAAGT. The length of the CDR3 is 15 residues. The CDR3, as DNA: TGTGCCAGCAGGACACTAGCGGGGGCCGTCTACGAGCAGTACTTC. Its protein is CASRTLAGAVYEQYF.

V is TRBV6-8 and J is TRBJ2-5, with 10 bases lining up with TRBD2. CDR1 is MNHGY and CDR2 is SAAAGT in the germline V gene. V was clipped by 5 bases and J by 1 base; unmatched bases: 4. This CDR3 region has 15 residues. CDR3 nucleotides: TGTGCCAGCAGTGGGTTAGCGGGGGGCCAAGAGACCCAGTACTTC. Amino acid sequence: CASSGLAGGQETQYF.

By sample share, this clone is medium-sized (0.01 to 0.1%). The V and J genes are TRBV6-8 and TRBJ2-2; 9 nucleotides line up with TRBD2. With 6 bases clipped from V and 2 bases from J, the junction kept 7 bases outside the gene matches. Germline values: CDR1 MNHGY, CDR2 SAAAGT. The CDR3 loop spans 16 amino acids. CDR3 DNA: TGTGCCAGCAGACCACCTAGCGGGGCTAACACCGGGGAGCTGTTTTTT. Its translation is CASRPPSGANTGELFF.

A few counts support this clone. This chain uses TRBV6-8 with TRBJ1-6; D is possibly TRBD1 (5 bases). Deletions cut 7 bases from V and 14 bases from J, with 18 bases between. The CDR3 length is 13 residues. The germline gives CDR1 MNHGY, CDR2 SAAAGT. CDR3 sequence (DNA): TGTGCCAGCACCCGGGGCAGCTCCCTCACCCTCCACTTT. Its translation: CASTRGSSLTLHF.